The clone carrying this TCR beta chain was recorded at least ten times. Its antigen is currently unknown. V lost 1 base and J lost 1, with 11 bases in between. The CDR3 is made up of 16 amino acids. Germline V lookup: CDR1 SGHTA, CDR2 FQGNSA. These data come from a study of T cell repertoires in cytomegalovirus infection. Study details: Public TCR beta signatures were indicative of both CMV infection and a matching HLA type.

TCRdb re-called the reads through MiXCR, storing one row per CDR3 protein. The data contain 65,000 to 90,000 distinct CDR3 sequences, 3% to 4.5% of them singletons. Study-wide points: CMV-specific HLA-C-restricted TCR beta clonotypes dominated the ex vivo response.

This sequence originates from a human donor in good health (CMV status not recorded). Some clones in this sample may be carry-over from other donors' samples. The specimen was PBMCs. This chain uses TRBV7-2 with TRBJ2-1, with a weak D call TRBD2 (5 bases). CDR3 sequence (DNA): TGTGCCAGCAGCTTAGGTCTAGCCCCATCCTACAATGAGCAGTTCTTC. As protein: CASSLGLAPSYNEQFF.